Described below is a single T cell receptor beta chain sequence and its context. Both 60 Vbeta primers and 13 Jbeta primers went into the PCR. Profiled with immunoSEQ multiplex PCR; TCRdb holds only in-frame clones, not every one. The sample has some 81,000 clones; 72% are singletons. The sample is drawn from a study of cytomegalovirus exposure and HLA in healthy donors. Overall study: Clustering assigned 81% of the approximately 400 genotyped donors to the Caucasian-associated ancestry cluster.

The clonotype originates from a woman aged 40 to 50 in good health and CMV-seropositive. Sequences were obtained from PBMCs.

CDR3: CASRTGGGHTEAFF. Written as DNA, the CDR3 is TGTGCCAGCAGGACAGGGGGCGGACACACTGAAGCTTTCTTT. V usage is TRBV6-5 and J usage is TRBJ1-1, with 10 nucleotides matching TRBD1. CDR1 is MNHEY and CDR2 is SVGAGI in the germline V gene. The CDR3 loop spans 14 amino acids. The ends lost 6 bases at V and 3 bases at J; junction bases unmatched: 4.